The 12 T cell receptor beta chains given below trace back to one sample, sequenced in a study of cytomegalovirus exposure and HLA in healthy donors. Some clones are missing from TCRdb's copy, which holds only in-frame ones; the method was immunoSEQ multiplex PCR. The table lists just over 20,000 clones, approximately 96% of them singletons. The material sequenced was PBMCs. These receptors were taken from a man aged 25 to 45 in good health and CMV-seropositive.

For this clone: A junction end diverges from the germline sequence, so it may reflect a read error. CDR3 DNA sequence: TGTGCCAGCTGTTTCCTAGCGCCGAACACCGGGGAGCTGTTTTTT. Translated, it gives CASCFLAPNTGELFF. The gene calls are TRBV27 and TRBJ2-2; tentative D call: TRBD2 (6 bases). This CDR3 has 15 amino acids. Looked up from germline, CDR1 is MNHEY and CDR2 is SMNVEV (reference sequence).

V and J are TRBV9 and TRBJ1-3; no reliable D call. Germline loops: CDR1 SGDLS, CDR2 YYNGEE. V lost 0 bases, J lost 0 bases, and 7 bases lay in between. This CDR3 contains 15 residues. CDR3 protein: CASSVGGPSGNTIYF. In nucleotides, the CDR3 is TGTGCCAGCAGCGTAGGAGGCCCCTCTGGAAACACCATATATTTT.

The rearrangement joins TRBV5-6 to TRBJ2-7; TRBD2 might be the D (6 bases). The CDR3 is 15 amino acids. Germline assignment: CDR1 SGHDT and CDR2 YYEEEE. The V end was cut by 2 bases, the J end by 5 bases, with 17 bases between. The CDR3 region is CASSFPAGPMDEQYF. The DNA for the CDR3 is TGTGCCAGCAGCTTCCCGGCGGGACCAATGGACGAGCAGTACTTC.

This clone was seen just once. The J gene is TRBJ1-2, the V gene TRBV7-9; TRBD1 agrees at 7 bases. This CDR3 has 16 amino acids. The junction had 17 bases not matched to a gene; V was cut back by 5 bases and J by 8 bases. CDR1 and CDR2 from the germline V gene are SEHNR and FQNEAQ (reference sequence). In DNA, the CDR3 is TGTGCCAGCAGCCCGAGTAGAGGGGGCCTCTCAGAGGGCTACACCTTC. It codes for CASSPSRGGLSEGYTF.

V gene TRBV2 combines with J gene TRBJ2-2; no clear D. The V end was cut by 1 base, the J end by 4 bases, with 7 bases between. Germline CDR1 is SNHLY and CDR2 is FYNNEI. The CDR3 runs 14 residues. For the CDR3, the DNA is TGTGCCAGCAGTGAAGGAGAACTCACCGGGGAGCTGTTTTTT. The encoded protein is CASSEGELTGELFF.

The chain employs TRBV4-2 and TRBJ1-5; D unclear. The CDR3 is made up of 14 amino acids. Trimming cost V 2 bases and J 9 bases, with 14 bases left between them. Looked up from germline, CDR1 is LGHNA and CDR2 is YNFKEQ. CDR3: CASSQFGAERPQHF. CDR3 sequence (DNA): TGTGCCAGCAGCCAATTCGGCGCTGAGCGGCCCCAGCATTTT.

This sequence joins TRBV28 and TRBJ2-7; maybe TRBD2 (6 bases). The CDR3 covers 15 residues. Germline V gene lookup returns CDR1 MDHEN and CDR2 SYDVKM. Between the trimmed V and J ends, which lost 6 bases and 0 bases, there was a span of 15 bases. This CDR3 reads CASRRDFISSYEQYF. In DNA, the CDR3 is TGTGCCAGCAGACGGGACTTTATTAGCTCCTACGAGCAGTACTTC.

The chain combines TRBV7-3 with TRBJ2-5, with D possibly being TRBD2 (5 bases). The germline V gene encodes CDR1 SGHTA and CDR2 FQGTGA. The CDR3 covers 14 residues. V was clipped by 4 bases and J by 5 bases, with 14 bases between them. CDR3 DNA sequence: TGTGCCAGCAGCTCCGGACTCCGCCGGGAGACCCAGTACTTC. Its translation: CASSSGLRRETQYF.

This sequence joins TRBV30 and TRBJ1-5; the match to TRBD1 covers 9 bases. The CDR3 consists of 16 residues. Trimming took 5 bases from V and 3 from J; bases not matched to a gene: 11. Germline V gene sequence: CDR1 GTSNPN, CDR2 SVGIG (reference sequence). The CDR3: CAWSRGQGVYNQPQHF. DNA of the CDR3: TGTGCCTGGTCCCGGGGACAGGGAGTGTACAATCAGCCCCAGCATTTT.

The chain has TRBV27 and TRBJ1-1; D uncertain. Trimming cost V 5 bases and J 6 bases, with 16 bases left between them. CDR3 length: 14 residues. Per germline, CDR1 MNHEY and CDR2 SMNVEV (reference sequence). The CDR3 DNA reads as TGTGCCAGCAGTAAGCTGGGCTTATATCCTGAAGCTTTCTTT. Amino acids: CASSKLGLYPEAFF.

The V and J genes are TRBV6-6 and TRBJ2-5; perhaps TRBD1 as D (6 bases). The CDR3 is 14 residues long. Germline-derived CDR1 and CDR2 are MNHNY and SVGAGI (reference sequence). The ends were cut back, 5 bases at V and 5 bases at J, with 15 bases in the middle. This CDR3 is CASSPGLRGETQYF. CDR3 bases: TGTGCCAGCAGTCCAGGGCTGAGGGGGGAGACCCAGTACTTC.

This clone was observed a single time. This rearrangement joins TRBV27 to TRBJ2-7; D is perhaps TRBD2 (6 bases). The germline CDR1 and CDR2 sequences are MNHEY and SMNVEV (reference sequence). The CDR3 runs 16 residues. The ends were cut back, 4 bases at V and 4 bases at J, with 20 bases in the middle. The CDR3 bases are TGTGCCAGCAGTTCCCCGCCCAGCGGGCGAGGATACGAGCAGTACTTC. This translates into CASSSPPSGRGYEQYF.